The clone carrying this T cell receptor beta chain was detected ten times or more. Using RNA transcripts, the TCR beta CDR3 regions were amplified. First-round RT-PCR relied on HTBI primers, and a second-round multiplex PCR came next. One entry per CDR3 protein, called by TCRdb with MiXCR from the multiplex PCR reads. The table records under 400,000 distinct CDR3 sequences, 15% to 20% of them present only once. These data originate in a study of Graves' ophthalmopathy and Graves' hyperthyroidism. The germline CDR1 and CDR2 sequences are SGHTA and FQGNSA. The ends were cut back, 5 bases at V and 3 bases at J, with 5 bases in the middle. There are 11 residues in the CDR3.

The source is an adult man with Graves' ophthalmopathy. The chain is built from TRBV7-2 and TRBJ2-7, with D unclear. Specimen: peripheral blood. CDR3 bases: TGTGCCAGCAGCCAACACTACGAGCAGTACTTC. Its translation: CASSQHYEQYF.